Each of the 23 T cell receptor beta chains below was sequenced from the same sample in a study of control samples from healthy donors and cancer patients. Profiling relied on immunoSEQ multiplex PCR, and the TCRdb table lists in-frame clones only, not all of them. The repertoire has tens of thousands of clones, about 87% of them found once; the top ten carry approximately 15%. Sequencing used blood. The receptor set was obtained from a woman between 70 and 85 years old in good health.

The chain joins TRBV19 to TRBJ1-3; D not certain. The length of the CDR3 is 15 residues. Germline CDR1 reads LNHDA; CDR2 reads SQIVND (reference sequence). Trimming left V 4 bases short and J 1 base short, with 11 bases between. CDR3 DNA sequence: TGTGCCAGTAGTACTCGGGTAGTATCTGGAAACACCATATATTTT. As protein: CASSTRVVSGNTIYF.

The rearrangement joins TRBV6-1 to TRBJ1-1; no reliable D call. This CDR3 has 13 residues. Germline CDR1 reads MNHNS; CDR2 reads SASEGT. Trimming left V 2 bases short and J 0 bases short, with 4 bases between. The CDR3: CASSEKMNTEAFF. The CDR3 DNA sequence: TGTGCCAGCAGTGAAAAGATGAACACTGAAGCTTTCTTT.

This clone has only a few counts. The chain couples TRBV6-2 or TRBV6-3 to TRBJ1-5, with D perhaps TRBD1 (5 bases). The CDR3 totals 14 residues. V shed 2 bases and J shed 1 base, with 6 bases lying between them. The germline gives CDR1 MNHEY, CDR2 SVGEGT. CDR3 sequence: CASSYDRSNQPQHF. The CDR3 region has the DNA TGTGCCAGCAGTTACGACAGAAGCAATCAGCCCCAGCATTTT.

The genes are TRBV7-2 and TRBJ2-1; D is perhaps TRBD2 (6 bases). Germline V gene sequence: CDR1 SGHTA, CDR2 FQGNSA. CDR3 length equals 15 residues. V was shortened by 5 bases and J by 4 bases, with 15 bases between the two germline ends. The chain's CDR3 is CASSRGAGAYNEQFF. CDR3 nucleotide sequence: TGTGCCAGCAGCCGCGGGGCGGGTGCTTACAATGAGCAGTTCTTC. Supplemented by reference TRBV7-2 and TRBJ2-1, the full variable domain reads GAGVSQSPSNKVTEKGKDVELRCDPISGHTALYWYRQSLGQGLEFLIYFQGNSAPDKSGLPSDRFSAERTGGSVSTLTIQRTQQEDSAVYLCASSRGAGAYNEQFFGPGTRLTVL.

The J gene is TRBJ2-3, the V gene TRBV7-6; 11 nucleotides align to TRBD2. CDR1 is SGHVS, CDR2 FNYEAQ, per germline. The V segment lost 1 base and the J segment 3 bases; nucleotides outside the gene matches: 6. This CDR3 has 17 amino acids. CDR3 in DNA: TGTGCCAGCAGCTTAGGTACTAGCGGGAGTAAGACAGATACGCAGTATTTT. It specifies CASSLGTSGSKTDTQYF. The full variable domain, completed using reference TRBV7-6 and TRBJ2-3, is GAGVSQSPRYKVTKRGQDVALRCDPISGHVSLYWYRQALGQGPEFLTYFNYEAQQDKSGLPNDRFSAERPEGSISTLTIQRTEQRDSAMYRCASSLGTSGSKTDTQYFGPGTRLTVL.

This chain uses TRBV5-1 with TRBJ2-3, with a possible D match to TRBD1 (5 bases). Germline loops: CDR1 SGHRS, CDR2 YFSETQ. V lost 2 bases, J lost 7 bases, and 11 bases lay in between. CDR3 size: 13 residues. In nucleotides, the CDR3 is TGCGCCAGCAGCTTAACAGGCGAACATACGCAGTATTTT. It specifies CASSLTGEHTQYF.

Of note for this clone: Other DNA variants within this sample encode the same CDR3. CDR3 DNA sequence: TGCGCCAGCAGCTTGGGGGCAGGAAGAGCCTACGAGCAGTACTTC. Its protein is CASSLGAGRAYEQYF. The chain employs TRBV5-1 and TRBJ2-7; D is ambiguous. The CDR3 has 15 amino acids. V dropped 0 bases and J dropped 2 bases, with 12 bases sitting between them. CDR1 is SGHRS and CDR2 is YFSETQ in the germline V gene.

The rearrangement links TRBV5-1 to TRBJ1-2, with TRBD1 matching 8 bases. Germline V gene sequence: CDR1 SGHRS, CDR2 YFSETQ. Trimming removed 3 bases from V and 0 bases from J; junction bases left unmatched: 4. The CDR3 is made up of 15 amino acids. The CDR3 DNA follows: TGCGCCAGCAGCTCCGGACAGGGAGCTAACTATGGCTACACCTTC. This codes for CASSSGQGANYGYTF.

The V gene is TRBV27, the J gene TRBJ1-2, with D hard to call. The V end was cut by 4 bases, the J end by 4 bases, with 22 bases between. Germline assignment: CDR1 MNHEY and CDR2 SMNVEV (reference sequence). The CDR3 has 17 residues. The CDR3 nucleotides are TGTGCCAGCAGTTCGGGATCGGGCCAGCTCCCCCCCTATGGCTACACCTTC. This encodes CASSSGSGQLPPYGYTF.

The V gene is TRBV29-1, the J gene TRBJ2-1; TRBD2 matches at 11 bases. The CDR3 covers 14 residues. V lost 6 bases, J lost 8 bases, and 9 bases stayed unmatched. Germline CDR1 is SQVTM and CDR2 is ANQGSEA. The CDR3: CSVTLAGGPYEQFF. The CDR3 region has the DNA TGCAGCGTCACTTTAGCGGGAGGGCCTTATGAGCAGTTCTTC.

This clone was detected a few times. The rearrangement links TRBV3-1 (or the pseudogene TRBV3-2) to TRBJ2-7; D might be TRBD1 (7 bases). This CDR3 region has 14 residues. V lost 4 bases, J lost 2 bases, and 12 bases lay in between. Germline CDR1 reads LGHDT; CDR2 reads YNNKEL (reference sequence). The CDR3 sequence: CASSRGTVPYEQYF. CDR3 sequence (DNA): TGTGCCAGCAGCCGCGGGACAGTGCCCTACGAGCAGTACTTC.

The chain couples TRBV19 to TRBJ1-5, with D perhaps matching TRBD1 (6 bases). The CDR3 spans 17 residues. Deletions cut 0 bases from V and 1 base from J, with 13 bases between. Germline loops: CDR1 LNHDA, CDR2 SQIVND (reference sequence). The CDR3 here is CASSIDHSRGSNQPQHF. The CDR3 DNA follows: TGTGCCAGTAGTATAGATCATTCCAGGGGAAGCAATCAGCCCCAGCATTTT.

The rearrangement uses TRBV12-3 or TRBV12-4 and TRBJ2-7, with D uncertain. The ends were cut back, 1 base at V and 7 bases at J, with 11 bases in the middle. The CDR3 sequence is 13 residues long. In DNA, the CDR3 is TGTGCCAGCAGTTTAGGCCAGGTCCCAGAGCAGTACTTC. It yields the protein CASSLGQVPEQYF.

This clone has only a few counts. The chain is built from TRBV3-1 (or the pseudogene TRBV3-2) and TRBJ1-6; D not resolved. This CDR3 is built from 16 residues. V lost 0 bases and J lost 10, with 16 bases in between. From germline, CDR1 is LGHDT and CDR2 YNNKEL (reference sequence). This CDR3 is CASSQDLTGIWSPLHF. CDR3 DNA sequence: TGTGCCAGCAGCCAAGATCTGACGGGGATTTGGTCACCCCTCCACTTT.

The V gene is TRBV7-8, the J gene TRBJ1-4, with D perhaps matching TRBD1 (6 bases). Trimming removed 1 base from V and 7 bases from J, with 13 bases in between. This CDR3 spans 15 amino acids. From germline, CDR1 is SGHVS and CDR2 FQNEAQ. The CDR3: CASSLGRRGGEKLFF. The CDR3 nucleotides read TGTGCCAGCAGCTTAGGTCGCAGGGGCGGTGAAAAACTGTTTTTT.

The chain has TRBV6-2 or TRBV6-3 and TRBJ2-2, with D tentatively TRBD1 (5 bases). The CDR3 loop spans 17 amino acids. Per the germline V gene, CDR1 is MNHEY and CDR2 is SVGEGT. Trimming shortened V by 2 bases and J by 1 base, and 14 bases separated the two germline ends. In DNA form, the CDR3 reads TGTGCCAGCAGTTACCCGCTTAAGGACAAGAACACCGGGGAGCTGTTTTTT. Translated, it gives CASSYPLKDKNTGELFF.

This clone is a singleton in its sample. This chain joins TRBV24-1 and TRBJ1-1; no reliable D call. Looked up from germline, CDR1 is KGHDR and CDR2 is SFDVKD. This CDR3 has 13 residues. V dropped 1 base and J dropped 10 bases, with 12 bases sitting between them. The CDR3 protein is CATSDFKNSPAFF. CDR3 DNA: TGTGCCACCAGTGATTTCAAGAACAGTCCAGCTTTCTTT.

V and J are TRBV29-1 and TRBJ1-1; D might be TRBD1 (5 bases). This CDR3 is 15 amino acids long. Trimming cost V 5 bases and J 4 bases, with 20 bases left between them. The germline CDR1 and CDR2 sequences are SQVTM and ANQGSEA. The CDR3 is CSVRGGRVSSTEAFF. CDR3 coding DNA: TGCAGCGTTCGGGGGGGACGAGTGAGCAGCACTGAAGCTTTCTTT.

V and J are TRBV30 and TRBJ1-2; tentatively, D is TRBD1 (6 bases). Germline V gene sequence: CDR1 GTSNPN, CDR2 SVGIG (reference sequence). CDR3 length: 14 residues. With 0 bases removed from V and 1 base from J, the gap between germline ends came to 9 bases. The CDR3 DNA reads TGTGCCTGGAGTGTACCAGGGGTTAACTATGGCTACACCTTC. Its protein is CAWSVPGVNYGYTF. Full variable domain (remainder filled in from reference TRBV30 and TRBJ1-2): SQTIHQWPATLVQPVGSPLSLECTVEGTSNPNLYWYRQAAGRGLQLLFYSVGIGQISSEVPQNLSASRPQDRQFILSSKKLLLSDSGFYLCAWSVPGVNYGYTFGSGTRLTVV.

This chain joins TRBV7-9 and TRBJ2-7, with unresolved D. Germline V gene lookup returns CDR1 SEHNR and CDR2 FQNEAQ (reference sequence). The V gene lost 1 base and the J gene lost 5 bases, with 3 bases spanning the gap. There are 11 residues in the CDR3. In DNA, the CDR3 is TGTGCCAGCAGCTTAGGCAACGAGCAGTACTTC. Its protein is CASSLGNEQYF.

The chain uses TRBV7-9 and TRBJ1-5; D is unclear. The CDR3 sequence is 12 residues long. CDR1 is SEHNR, CDR2 FQNEAQ, per germline (reference sequence). V lost 3 bases to trimming and J lost 5 bases, with 5 bases between them. CDR3 in amino acids: CASSFFDQPQHF. CDR3 bases: TGTGCCAGCAGCTTCTTCGATCAGCCCCAGCATTTT.

The chain carries TRBV4-2 and TRBJ1-1, with TRBD1 as a possible D gene (5 bases). Germline CDR1 is LGHNA and CDR2 is YNFKEQ. This CDR3 comprises 16 residues. V was trimmed by 4 bases and J by 3 bases, leaving 18 bases between them. The CDR3 bases are TGTGCCAGCAGCCGCGCCGGGACCGTGGGGGACACTGAAGCTTTCTTT. Translation: CASSRAGTVGDTEAFF.

A single count supports this clone. The V gene is TRBV5-1, the J gene TRBJ1-4, with TRBD1 matching 7 bases. The J segment lost 4 bases and the V segment lost 5 bases, leaving 8 bases of the junction unmatched. CDR3 size: 15 residues. CDR1 is SGHRS and CDR2 is YFSETQ in the germline V gene. CDR3: CASSKMGQSNEKLFF. The CDR3 bases are TGCGCCAGCAGTAAGATGGGACAGAGTAATGAAAAACTGTTTTTT.